The present TCR beta chain was sequenced within a study of beta chain features in type 1 diabetes (dated by TCRdb to 2017 to 2018). Background for the entire study: No differences in mean age, gender distribution, total cell number or subset yield were found between patients and healthy donors. A total of approximately 100 million sorted cells were examined across all samples, and the number of cells per subset was strongly correlated with RNA yield. In the study, recently diagnosed type 1 diabetes patients and matched healthy donors were compared on the TCRB repertoires of their sorted circulating CD4+ T cell subsets. Whereas all 30 or so donors provided naive and central memory subsets, regulatory and stem cell-like memory subsets were isolated from just 8 patients and about 8 healthy donors. The investigation overall reported the following: Fewer insertions and more nucleotide deletions at VDJ recombination sites were observed in patients with type 1 diabetes, implying thymic rearrangement abnormalities. HLA sub-analyses involved small numbers of individuals, so any influence of HLA type on TCRB rearrangement remained unresolved. The naive, central memory and regulatory TCRB repertoires appeared to resemble one another more closely among patients than among healthy donors. Type 1 diabetes patients showed a moderate but significant shortening of TCRB CDR3 length in all four CD4+ subsets. PCR might favor shorter templates, but patient and control samples were amplified and corrected together, so any skew would affect both groups equally. Sequencing cDNA rather than genomic DNA could over-represent highly expressing activated cells, although activation and CD3 levels did not differ between groups.

From the cysteine up to the phenylalanine, the CDR3 has a length of 15 residues. Only CDR3 DNA is held: 45 bases, read in frame from base 1. Cut back by 5 bases and 5 bases, the V and J ends lie 18 bases apart. Sequences LNHNV (CDR1) and YYDKDF (CDR2) are obtained from the germline V gene (reference sequence). Each donor gave one peripheral blood draw, roughly 110 mL on average, collected into heparinised tubes. A BD FACSAria II and a panel including CD45RO, CCR7, CD25, CD127, CD95 and CD27 were used to sort naive, central memory, regulatory and stem cell-like memory CD4+ T cells. Purity was above 95% for every sorted population. PBMCs were separated immediately by Lymphoprep density gradient centrifugation and were stained directly, without being cultured. To minimize batch effects, samples were stained and sorted in pairs, one healthy donor with one patient per experiment. The entire isolated RNA was reverse transcribed using the High Capacity cDNA Reverse Transcription Kit, and thus expressed TCRB transcripts were sequenced. Deep immunoSEQ sequencing was applied to naive, central memory and regulatory T cell samples, giving an average of about 3.8 million total reads per sample. Sorted cells were lysed in RLT buffer, and RNA was extracted using DNase-treated RNeasy Micro or Mini kits according to cell number. Each cell subset was processed separately to prevent cross-contamination, with patient and healthy donor samples processed together. Using the immunoSEQ multiplex PCR, TCRB sequences were amplified from cDNA into 87-bp fragments spanning the CDR3 region. Sequencing of the amplicons was performed on the Illumina HiSeq platform. Processing in the source paper ran as follows. PCR bias was corrected computationally using synthetic template baselines, and reads within Hamming distance 2 were collapsed, with unmergeable singletons discarded. Reads were aligned against IMGT to assign V, D and J genes, CDR3 length and insertions or deletions at six rearrangement sites. Within each subset, clonotype counts were normalized to sorted cell number, and only after that were true diversity and Gini coefficients computed with the tcR R package. Repertoire sharing was quantified using the overlap coefficient calculated on TCRB nucleotide sequences. Out-of-frame TCRB sequences from naive cells were analyzed to stand in for the pre-selection repertoire. The immuneACCESS repertoire file appears here via TCRdb, limited to in-frame rearrangements. These files lack a portion of the clones; in checked studies, under half of the deficit traces to unresolved V genes, and the cause of the others is not known. The D gene and trimming were derived from the DNA, and the V and J assignments and clone size from that table. For this sample there are under 400,000 clones; roughly 21% appear just once. 0.044% of the sample is held by the ten biggest clonotypes.

Regarding this clone: What this receptor recognizes is not known. No qualities accompany the bases; no much larger clone lies one base away.

The chain is made from TRBV15 and TRBJ2-5; TRBD1 could be the D gene, as 6 bases match. The sequenced sample was naive CD4+ T cells from blood. In the paper's terms, the cell subset or site label means: true naive CD4+ T cells. The sequence was collected from a woman under 30 in good health. The base sequence is TGTGCCACCAGCGGGACGCCAGGGGTGGCGGAGACCCAGTACTTC. Translation gives CATSGTPGVAETQYF.